These 27 T cell receptor beta chains were all obtained from the same sample, sequenced in a study of shared clonotypes between healthy human individuals. The protocol was immunoSEQ multiplex PCR, while the TCRdb copy is restricted to in-frame clones and leaves out a portion. The repertoire holds about a million clones, with roughly 70% as singletons. Sequencing was carried out using memory CD4+ T cells sorted from blood. Subset here: CD45RA-negative fraction. The source is a young man in good health.

J is TRBJ2-1 and V is TRBV5-4, with 7 positions matching TRBD2. The CDR3 is 15 amino acids. Germline assignment: CDR1 SGHNT and CDR2 YYREEE (reference sequence). V lost 3 bases to trimming and J lost 1 base; unmatched junction nucleotides: 4. The CDR3 loop reads CASSSTSDSYNEQFF. DNA of the CDR3: TGTGCCAGCAGCTCAACTAGCGATTCCTACAATGAGCAGTTCTTC.

V is TRBV19 and J is TRBJ2-2, with 7 bases identical to TRBD2. V shed 3 bases and J 4 bases; nucleotides not matched to a gene: 8. Germline V CDR1 and CDR2: LNHDA, SQIVND (reference sequence). CDR3 length: 16 residues. The CDR3 DNA sequence: TGTGCCAGTAGTATCCTGGGAGGGACGACCACCGGGGAGCTGTTTTTT. The encoded protein is CASSILGGTTTGELFF.

The rearrangement links TRBV7-8 to TRBJ1-5, with 10 bases that match TRBD1. CDR1 SGHVS and CDR2 FQNEAQ come from the germline V gene. V lost 1 base, J lost 9 bases, and 9 bases stayed unmatched. CDR3 length: 16 residues. CDR3 amino acids: CASSLDLATGGWPQHF. CDR3 coding DNA: TGTGCCAGCAGCTTAGATTTAGCGACAGGGGGCTGGCCCCAGCATTTT.

This clone was detected a few times. The DNA of the CDR3 is TGCACCAGCAGCCAAGAGGAGGGCTCGGCTAATGAAAAACTGTTTTTT. Protein: CTSSQEEGSANEKLFF. V is TRBV1 and J is TRBJ1-4. TRBV1 is labeled a pseudogene. CDR3 size: 16 residues.

The chain recombines TRBV2 with TRBJ2-5, with D maybe TRBD1 (6 bases). The CDR3 runs 14 residues. The germline gives CDR1 SNHLY, CDR2 FYNNEI. Trimming took off 3 bases at V and 4 bases at J, with 12 bases between the two ends. The DNA for the CDR3 is TGTGCCAGCAGTGAGTTGTCAGGGGCAGAGACCCAGTACTTC. Its translation: CASSELSGAETQYF.

V and J are TRBV9 and TRBJ2-3; D may match TRBD1 or TRBD2 (5 bases each). The V gene lost 0 bases and the J gene lost 3 bases, with 11 bases spanning the gap. Per the germline V gene, CDR1 is SGDLS and CDR2 is YYNGEE. The CDR3 consists of 15 residues. DNA for the CDR3: TGTGCCAGCAGCGTAGGTGAGGGGCGGACAGATACGCAGTATTTT. This sequence encodes CASSVGEGRTDTQYF.

The CDR3 DNA is TGTGCCAGCAGTTTCCAGGGAGGAGGCTACACCTTC. This translates into CASSFQGGGYTF. The rearrangement joins TRBV6-5 to TRBJ1-2; possible D gene TRBD1, 5 bases. Germline V gene sequence: CDR1 MNHEY, CDR2 SVGAGI. The CDR3 sequence is 12 residues long. The germline V and J ends were trimmed by 4 bases and 8 bases, with 11 bases remaining between them.

The V gene is TRBV9, the J gene TRBJ2-6; 7 nucleotides match TRBD2. Germline CDR1 is SGDLS and CDR2 is YYNGEE. V trimming: 4 bases; J trimming: 5 bases; junction bases outside the gene matches: 9. The CDR3 is made up of 16 amino acids. CDR3 DNA sequence: TGTGCCAGCAGCCCTGGGGGGGGACGAAGGGCCAACGTCCTGACTTTC. It specifies CASSPGGGRRANVLTF.

The V gene is TRBV10-3, the J gene TRBJ2-5; 7 positions agree with TRBD1. The V gene end was trimmed by 4 bases and the J gene end by 5 bases; junction bases not matched to a gene: 7. This CDR3 has 14 amino acids. Per the germline V gene, CDR1 is ENHRY and CDR2 is SYGVKD. The CDR3 DNA reads as TGTGCCATCAGTGGGGGACAGAATGGGGAGACCCAGTACTTC. This encodes CAISGGQNGETQYF.

The rearrangement links TRBV18 to TRBJ2-7, with D possibly matching TRBD1 (6 bases). This CDR3 spans 11 amino acids. CDR1 KGHSH and CDR2 LQKENI come from the germline V gene. V was clipped by 8 bases and J by 5 bases, with 10 bases between them. The CDR3 region has the DNA TGTGCCAGCGCAGGGGTAGACGAGCAGTACTTC. Protein product: CASAGVDEQYF.

The V gene is TRBV5-8, the J gene TRBJ2-1; 9 nucleotides align to TRBD2. The CDR3 runs 18 residues. Per germline, CDR1 SGHTS and CDR2 YDEGEE. The J segment lost 2 bases and the V segment lost 2 bases, leaving 11 bases of the junction unmatched. CDR3 DNA sequence: TGTGCCAGCAGCTTCGATGTCTCGGGACTAGCTCCCTACAATGAGCAGTTCTTC. This encodes CASSFDVSGLAPYNEQFF.

V is TRBV7-6 and J is TRBJ2-3; TRBD2 matches at 7 bases. CDR1 and CDR2 (germline): SGHVS, FNYEAQ. The CDR3 sequence is 15 residues long. With V trimmed by 1 base and J by 1 base, 2 bases remained unmatched. The CDR3 region has the DNA TGTGCCAGCAGCTTAGAGGCGGGGGGCACAGATACGCAGTATTTT. Translation: CASSLEAGGTDTQYF.

The chain has TRBV10-3 and TRBJ1-2; TRBD1 matches at 7 bases. This CDR3 is 16 amino acids long. CDR1 and CDR2 from the germline V gene are ENHRY and SYGVKD. Trimming cost V 4 bases and J 2 bases; bases outside gene matches: 10. The chain's CDR3 is CAISGSNRGPNYGYTF. The CDR3 nucleotides are TGTGCCATCAGTGGGTCAAACAGGGGTCCCAACTATGGCTACACCTTC.

V gene TRBV7-6 combines with J gene TRBJ2-1; D is ambiguous. This CDR3 spans 14 amino acids. Germline assignment: CDR1 SGHVS and CDR2 FNYEAQ. V was cut by 2 bases and J by 10 bases, with 15 bases left in between. The CDR3 DNA is TGTGCCAGCAGCTTATACAGCCAATATGGGGAGCAGTTCTTC. This codes for CASSLYSQYGEQFF.

V gene TRBV4-3 combines with J gene TRBJ2-4, with 7 positions matching TRBD2. Trimming removed 0 bases from V and 6 bases from J; junction bases left unmatched: 5. Germline V gene lookup returns CDR1 LGHNA and CDR2 YSLEER. This CDR3 spans 15 amino acids. The CDR3 reads CASSQDRDYVNIQYF. DNA for the CDR3: TGCGCCAGCAGCCAAGACCGGGACTACGTAAACATTCAGTACTTC.

The chain has TRBV5-1 and TRBJ2-1; 10 positions match TRBD1. Germline V gives CDR1 SGHRS, CDR2 YFSETQ. This CDR3 has 13 amino acids. After removal of 2 bases from V and 11 bases from J, the junction contained 4 bases not matched to a gene. The CDR3 bases are TGCGCCAGCAGCTTTCAAGACAGGGGGCAGCAGTTCTTC. Translation gives CASSFQDRGQQFF.

In its sample, this clone was seen once. The chain uses TRBV7-9 and TRBJ2-3, with a tentative D call TRBD1 (5 bases). V was cut by 6 bases and J by 5 bases, with 9 bases left in between. The CDR3 sequence is 12 residues long. CDR1 and CDR2 from the germline V gene are SEHNR and FQNEAQ (reference sequence). In DNA form, the CDR3 reads TGTGCCAGCAGTGGTAGGGGAGATACGCAGTATTTT. Protein product: CASSGRGDTQYF.

As for this clone: This likely reflects a read error, since a far larger clone is one base away. V usage is TRBV6-1 and J usage is TRBJ2-3; TRBD2 aligns across 8 bases. This CDR3 is 14 amino acids long. V trimming: 5 bases; J trimming: 1 base; junction bases outside the gene matches: 2. Germline CDR1 is MNHNS and CDR2 is SASEGT. The CDR3 DNA follows: TGTGCCAGCAGTTTGACTAGCGGCACAGATACGCAGTATTTT. Translating it yields CASSLTSGTDTQYF.

The chain carries TRBV6-1 and TRBJ1-2; tentatively, D is TRBD1 (6 bases). The germline V gene has CDR1 MNHNS and CDR2 SASEGT. The CDR3 is 16 residues long. The V end was cut by 4 bases, the J end by 4 bases, with 19 bases between. As DNA, the CDR3 is TGTGCCAGCAGTGGAATGCAGGGGTTTCAGGGCTATGGCTACACCTTC. This sequence encodes CASSGMQGFQGYGYTF.

This clone was recorded many times. V gene TRBV4-1 combines with J gene TRBJ1-5; TRBD1 matches 8 bases. In germline, CDR1 is MGHRA, CDR2 YSYEKL. V dropped 4 bases and J dropped 4; count of bases not matched to a gene: 6. The CDR3 length is 15 residues. CDR3 DNA sequence: TGCGCCAGCAGCCCTTCCGGGACAGGAAATCAGCCCCAGCATTTT. Translation: CASSPSGTGNQPQHF.

The chain employs TRBV5-4 and TRBJ1-2; 8 bases line up with TRBD1. Germline lookup yields CDR1 SGHNT and CDR2 YYREEE (reference sequence). The CDR3 contains 14 residues. The V gene end was trimmed by 1 base and the J gene end by 6 bases; junction bases not matched to a gene: 5. Here the CDR3 DNA reads TGTGCCAGCAGCTTGCAGGGGGCTAATCATGGCTACACCTTC. Translation: CASSLQGANHGYTF.

The V and J genes are TRBV9 and TRBJ2-4; D ambiguous. The CDR3 contains 13 residues. The ends were cut back, 3 bases at V and 8 bases at J, with 12 bases in the middle. In germline, CDR1 is SGDLS, CDR2 YYNGEE. The CDR3 protein is CASSAQVSDIQYF. In DNA form, the CDR3 reads TGTGCCAGCAGCGCCCAGGTATCGGACATTCAGTACTTC.

This clone was seen a handful of times. The chain uses TRBV5-6 and TRBJ2-3; D is possibly TRBD2 (6 bases). Germline CDR1 SGHDT, CDR2 YYEEEE. V was clipped by 2 bases and J by 0 bases, with 7 bases between them. There are 14 residues in the CDR3. For the CDR3, the DNA is TGTGCCAGCAGCTTCGGGGGAAGCACAGATACGCAGTATTTT. Its translation is CASSFGGSTDTQYF.

This chain connects TRBV9 to TRBJ1-1; D is uncertain. The CDR3 has 14 amino acids. Germline lookup yields CDR1 SGDLS and CDR2 YYNGEE. Trimming shortened V by 0 bases and J by 7 bases, and 13 bases separated the two germline ends. The CDR3 region has the DNA TGTGCCAGCAGCGTAGACGAAAGATGGGGTGAAGCTTTCTTT. This sequence encodes CASSVDERWGEAFF.

The rearrangement links TRBV30 to TRBJ2-2, with D perhaps TRBD1 (5 bases). The CDR3 spans 14 residues. Trimming stripped 4 bases from V and 5 bases from J, with 14 bases between. Germline V lookup: CDR1 GTSNPN, CDR2 SVGIG (reference sequence). CDR3 sequence reads: CAWKFRAGTGELFF. The CDR3 bases are TGTGCCTGGAAGTTCAGGGCCGGTACCGGGGAGCTGTTTTTT.

The rearrangement uses TRBV5-6 and TRBJ2-1, with 14 positions matching TRBD2. Germline V gene lookup returns CDR1 SGHDT and CDR2 YYEEEE. Unmatched junction bases numbered 2, after V lost 4 bases and J lost 2 bases. The CDR3 is 16 residues long. The CDR3 loop reads CASSGTSGSPYNEQFF. CDR3 bases: TGTGCCAGCAGCGGGACTAGCGGGAGTCCCTACAATGAGCAGTTCTTC.

The chain carries TRBV29-1 and TRBJ2-3; tentatively, D is TRBD2 (6 bases). Trimming stripped 7 bases from V and 1 base from J, with 9 bases between. The CDR3 consists of 12 residues. Germline V lookup: CDR1 SQVTM, CDR2 ANQGSEA. The CDR3 loop is CSGGLGTDTQYF. In DNA, the CDR3 is TGCAGCGGGGGACTTGGCACAGATACGCAGTATTTT.